A single sample is the source of the 14 T cell receptor beta chains below, sequenced in a study of blood T cell repertoires in COVID-19 (dated by TCRdb to 2018 to 2021). Receptor libraries were prepared by the immunoSEQ multiplex PCR assay. The clones in this table, taken by TCRdb from immuneACCESS, are in-frame only. Not every clone is retained; where verified, under half of the shortfall comes from an unresolved V gene, and the cause of the rest is unknown. This sample has roughly 170,000 clones in its table, and about 87% of those were observed once. The ten largest clones capture about a quarter of the sample. The sample was peripheral blood. The receptors come from a man aged 60 to 75 with acute or convalescent COVID-19.

The V and J genes are TRBV5-1 and TRBJ2-5; the match to TRBD2 covers 12 bases. After removal of 3 bases from V and 4 bases from J, the junction contained 4 bases not matched to a gene. CDR3 length equals 15 residues. Germline loops: CDR1 SGHRS, CDR2 YFSETQ. The DNA for the CDR3 is TGCGCCAGCAGCTCTAGCGGGGGGGCCGGAGAGACCCAGTACTTC. Its translation is CASSSSGGAGETQYF.

With regard to this clone: The germline gene is not matched at one end of the junction; a read error may be the cause. The chain recombines TRBV2 with TRBJ1-5, with a tentative D call TRBD1 (6 bases). CDR1 and CDR2 from the germline V gene are SNHLY and FYNNEI. The CDR3 is 13 amino acids. The CDR3 spells CARRNRDNQPLHF. The CDR3 bases are TGTGCCAGGAGAAACAGGGACAATCAGCCCCTGCATTTT.

The chain links TRBV7-3 to TRBJ1-1; TRBD1 aligns across 8 bases. The V gene's germline CDR1 is SGHTA and CDR2 FQGTGA. V shed 2 bases and J 10 bases; nucleotides not matched to a gene: 9. The CDR3 loop spans 14 amino acids. CDR3 in DNA: TGTGCCAGCAGCTTAGGCGTACCCGGGACAGGAGCTTTCTTT. Protein: CASSLGVPGTGAFF.

The chain couples TRBV4-2 to TRBJ1-4; a possible D gene is TRBD1 (6 bases). Per the germline V gene, CDR1 is LGHNA and CDR2 is YNFKEQ. V dropped 0 bases and J dropped 3 bases, with 14 bases sitting between them. There are 17 residues in the CDR3. DNA for the CDR3: TGTGCCAGCAGCCAAGAGGGAAAGGGACACCCTAATGAAAAACTGTTTTTT. Protein: CASSQEGKGHPNEKLFF.

In DNA form, the CDR3 reads TGTGCCAGCAGCCATTATATAGGGACATACGGCTACACCTTC. Translating it yields CASSHYIGTYGYTF. This chain links TRBV5-6 with TRBJ1-2; possible D gene TRBD1, 6 bases. Germline CDR1 is SGHDT and CDR2 is YYEEEE. The ends were cut back, 4 bases at V and 8 bases at J, with 18 bases in the middle. The length of the CDR3 is 14 residues.

This clone was seen more than once but under ten times. The chain is built from TRBV27 and TRBJ1-1; D may be TRBD1 (6 bases). This CDR3 region has 15 residues. The V end lost 3 bases, the J end lost 5 bases, and 16 bases lay between the germline ends. Looked up from germline, CDR1 is MNHEY and CDR2 is SMNVEV (reference sequence). The CDR3 DNA sequence: TGTGCCAGCAGTTTTAGACAGGATCTGAGGACTGAAGCTTTCTTT. It yields the protein CASSFRQDLRTEAFF.

This clone was recorded a few times. The V call is TRBV5-4, the J call TRBJ2-6; D may be TRBD2 (6 bases). Trimming shortened V by 0 bases and J by 4 bases, and 11 bases separated the two germline ends. Germline loops: CDR1 SGHNT, CDR2 YYREEE (reference sequence). The CDR3 has 16 amino acids. This chain's CDR3 is CASSLAAGRGANVLTF. The CDR3 region has the DNA TGTGCCAGCAGCTTGGCCGCGGGACGAGGGGCCAACGTCCTGACTTTC.

This chain joins TRBV12-5 and TRBJ2-7, with 8 bases that match TRBD1. This CDR3 contains 12 residues. Losses at the gene ends were 7 bases for V and 5 bases for J; bases not matched to a gene: 4. Germline V gene data show CDR1 as LGHNT and CDR2 as FRNRAP. The CDR3 reads CASADRGNEQYV. DNA of the CDR3: TGTGCTAGTGCCGACAGGGGAAACGAGCAGTACGTC.

The DNA for the CDR3 is TGTGCCAGCAGCTTAGCCCCCTATTATGCCACTGAAGCTTTCTTT. Protein: CASSLAPYYATEAFF. The rearrangement links TRBV7-8 to TRBJ1-1; D not resolved. Looked up from germline, CDR1 is SGHVS and CDR2 is FQNEAQ. The CDR3 runs 15 residues. V dropped 0 bases and J dropped 4 bases, with 12 bases sitting between them.

This chain joins TRBV9 and TRBJ1-1; D is unclear. Germline CDR1 and CDR2: SGDLS and YYNGEE. The V end was cut by 3 bases, the J end by 0 bases, with 6 bases between. The CDR3 sequence is 13 residues long. The CDR3 DNA reads TGTGCCAGCAGCGGGGAGCTGAACACTGAAGCTTTCTTT. Translating it yields CASSGELNTEAFF.

V and J are TRBV27 and TRBJ2-2, with D perhaps matching TRBD2 (6 bases). CDR1 and CDR2 from the germline V gene are MNHEY and SMNVEV (reference sequence). V gave up 6 bases and J gave up 5 bases, with 10 bases separating them. The CDR3 loop spans 13 amino acids. CDR3 protein: CASSRLVTGELFF. The DNA for the CDR3 is TGTGCCAGCAGCCGACTAGTGACCGGGGAGCTGTTTTTT.

The chain has TRBV7-9 and TRBJ2-1; 8 nucleotides agree with TRBD2. The ends lost 6 bases at V and 15 bases at J; junction bases unmatched: 13. There are 13 residues in the CDR3. Germline V lookup: CDR1 SEHNR, CDR2 FQNEAQ (reference sequence). The DNA for the CDR3 is TGTGCCAGCAGGTCTAGCGGGTTACGACAGCTGTTCTTC. This gives the protein CASRSSGLRQLFF.

The chain joins TRBV2 to TRBJ1-4; 9 positions agree with TRBD1. J gave up 8 bases and V 8 bases, and 9 bases lay outside the gene matches. The length of the CDR3 is 14 residues. CDR1 and CDR2 from the germline V gene are SNHLY and FYNNEI. CDR3 nucleotides: TGTGCCAGCGGCTCGGACAGGGGAAGAGAAAAACTGTTTTTT. It codes for CASGSDRGREKLFF. Drawing the rest from reference TRBV2 and TRBJ1-4, the complete variable domain is EPEVTQTPSHQVTQMGQEVILRCVPISNHLYFYWYRQILGQKVEFLVSFYNNEISEKSEIFDDQFSVERPDGSNFTLKIRSTKLEDSAMYFCASGSDRGREKLFFGSGTQLSVL.

In DNA form, the CDR3 reads TGTGCCAGCTCACCTAGCGGGAGCGGGGAAGAGACCCAGTACTTC. Its protein is CASSPSGSGEETQYF. The gene calls are TRBV18 and TRBJ2-5, with TRBD2 matching over 9 bases. From germline, CDR1 is KGHSH and CDR2 LQKENI. J lost 3 bases, V lost 3 bases, and 5 bases had no gene match. CDR3 length: 15 residues.